The clone carrying this T cell receptor beta chain turned up a few times. TCRdb recomputed calls from the 5' RACE reads with MiXCR, one row per CDR3 protein. The sample includes approximately 700,000 distinct CDR3 sequences, 15% to 20% of them seen just once. The entry originates in a study of identical twins. Germline-derived CDR1 and CDR2 are DFQATT and SNEGSKA (reference sequence). The CDR3 spans 13 residues. These sequences were also reported in another study, on T cells expressing NK-cell markers.

Input material: PBMCs. The chain couples TRBV20-1 to TRBJ1-4; TRBD1 aligns across 8 bases. The receptor was isolated from a woman between 18 and 30 years old in good health. The CDR3 DNA follows: TGCAGCGCAACCAGGGGGCTTTTTGAAAAACTGTTTTTT. The encoded protein is CSATRGLFEKLFF.